These 18 T cell receptor beta chains were sequenced from one sample in a study of cytomegalovirus exposure and HLA in healthy donors. The assay was immunoSEQ multiplex PCR, and TCRdb's table has in-frame clones only and misses some. The sample holds about 140,000 clones, about 90% seen once. Sample: PBMCs. These receptors were obtained from a man aged 18-30 years in good health and CMV-seronegative.

The chain combines TRBV19 with TRBJ1-5; 9 bases line up with TRBD1. CDR3 length equals 15 residues. Germline V gene lookup returns CDR1 LNHDA and CDR2 SQIVND (reference sequence). J gave up 3 bases and V 4 bases, and 4 bases lay outside the gene matches. The CDR3 loop reads CASSTTGGFNQPQHF. The CDR3 DNA reads TGTGCCAGTAGTACGACAGGGGGGTTCAATCAGCCCCAGCATTTT.

This sequence joins TRBV6-6 and TRBJ1-5; TRBD1 is a possible D gene (6 bases). CDR1 is MNHNY, CDR2 SVGAGI, per germline (reference sequence). Trimming removed 5 bases at V and 5 bases at J, with 10 bases between. The length of the CDR3 is 13 residues. The CDR3 nucleotides read TGTGCCAGCAGTAGGGGGGGAGATCAGCCCCAGCATTTT. Translated, it gives CASSRGGDQPQHF.

This clone was picked up one time. The chain is built from TRBV4-1 and TRBJ1-2; a weak D match, TRBD1 (6 bases). Germline V gene lookup returns CDR1 MGHRA and CDR2 YSYEKL. Between the trimmed V and J ends, which lost 2 bases and 1 base, there was a span of 11 bases. The CDR3 length is 15 residues. CDR3 amino acids: CASSQKLGGNYGYTF. The CDR3 bases are TGCGCCAGCAGCCAAAAGTTAGGGGGTAACTATGGCTACACCTTC.

This chain links TRBV6-5 with TRBJ1-2; D is ambiguous. With 5 bases removed from V and 4 bases from J, the gap between germline ends came to 14 bases. CDR1 is MNHEY and CDR2 is SVGAGI in the germline V gene. The CDR3 totals 14 residues. This chain's CDR3 is CASSAKSEGYGYTF. In DNA, the CDR3 is TGTGCCAGCAGTGCCAAGAGTGAGGGCTATGGCTACACCTTC.

V usage is TRBV10-3 and J usage is TRBJ2-7; 8 bases are shared with TRBD1. V lost 2 bases and J lost 2; bases outside the gene matches: 2. The CDR3 sequence is 14 residues long. CDR1 ENHRY and CDR2 SYGVKD come from the germline V gene. DNA for the CDR3: TGTGCCATCAGTGAGGGACAGGGTACCTACGAGCAGTACTTC. Translated, it gives CAISEGQGTYEQYF.

The chain employs TRBV5-1 and TRBJ2-2; D is ambiguous. This CDR3 has 15 amino acids. V was pared by 1 base and J by 5 bases, with 12 bases between. Germline values: CDR1 SGHRS, CDR2 YFSETQ. CDR3 protein: CASSLKVRSTGELFF. The CDR3 DNA follows: TGCGCCAGCAGCTTGAAAGTCAGATCAACCGGGGAGCTGTTTTTT.

This clone was recorded at least ten times. The gene calls are TRBV5-4 and TRBJ1-2, with D possibly matching TRBD1 (6 bases). In germline, CDR1 is SGHNT, CDR2 YYREEE (reference sequence). The CDR3 consists of 13 residues. V lost 7 bases and J 4 bases, leaving 14 bases between the germline ends. The CDR3 loop reads CASGTTGAYGYTF. As DNA, the CDR3 is TGTGCCAGCGGGACGACAGGCGCCTATGGCTACACCTTC.

This sequence joins TRBV30 and TRBJ2-5, with D maybe TRBD2 (5 bases). CDR1 is GTSNPN, CDR2 SVGIG, per germline (reference sequence). Deletions cut 0 bases from V and 5 bases from J, with 19 bases between. This CDR3 spans 16 amino acids. The CDR3 DNA is TGTGCCTGGAGTGTAGGAAATGAGGGATCGTGGGAGACCCAGTACTTC. Translated: CAWSVGNEGSWETQYF.

This clone was picked up many times. The chain couples TRBV28 to TRBJ1-2, with D tentatively TRBD1 (6 bases). CDR3 length: 14 amino acids. V dropped 3 bases and J dropped 6 bases, with 14 bases sitting between them. Germline V gene data show CDR1 as MDHEN and CDR2 as SYDVKM. The CDR3 region has the DNA TGTGCCAGCAGTTTGGGTGACAGGAACCATGGCTACACCTTC. It translates to CASSLGDRNHGYTF.

The J gene is TRBJ1-4, the V gene TRBV27; 10 bases match TRBD1. Germline loops: CDR1 MNHEY, CDR2 SMNVEV (reference sequence). The CDR3 spans 19 residues. Losses at the gene ends were 7 bases for V and 4 bases for J; bases not matched to a gene: 18. DNA of the CDR3: TGTGCCAGCATTTACCGGGACAGGGGATCCCTCGGGCATAATGAAAAACTGTTTTTT. Its translation is CASIYRDRGSLGHNEKLFF.

This rearrangement joins TRBV13 to TRBJ2-5; 9 bases fit TRBD2. Trimming cost V 0 bases and J 7 bases; bases outside gene matches: 6. Germline V CDR1 and CDR2: PRHDT, FYEKMQ (reference sequence). The CDR3 is 15 residues long. CDR3 in DNA: TGTGCCAGCAGCTTAGGGACTAGCGGCGGGGGGACCCAGTACTTC. This sequence encodes CASSLGTSGGGTQYF.

V usage is TRBV25-1 and J usage is TRBJ2-5; D not resolved. Trimming pared 5 bases from V and 1 base from J, leaving 5 bases between. CDR3 length: 12 residues. Germline loops: CDR1 MGHDK, CDR2 SYGVNS. CDR3 region: CASSSAQETQYF. CDR3 bases: TGTGCCAGCAGTAGCGCCCAAGAGACCCAGTACTTC.

The rearrangement joins TRBV6-1 to TRBJ1-1; unclear D gene. The CDR3 is 15 residues long. Germline V gene lookup returns CDR1 MNHNS and CDR2 SASEGT. Trimming left V 3 bases short and J 1 base short, with 12 bases between. As DNA, the CDR3 is TGTGCCAGCAGTGATTCTATCGGGTGGAACACTGAAGCTTTCTTT. Encoded protein: CASSDSIGWNTEAFF.

This clone was recorded only once. V usage is TRBV5-6 and J usage is TRBJ2-5; a weak D match, TRBD2 (6 bases). Near its end, the DNA agrees better with TRBJ2-7, so the J call may be wrong. Germline assignment: CDR1 SGHDT and CDR2 YYEEEE. The CDR3 runs 12 residues. The CDR3, as DNA: TGTGCCAGCAGCTTGGGGAGGGTCGAGCAGTACTTC. It specifies CASSLGRVEQYF.

This chain connects TRBV7-2 to TRBJ2-7; 7 nucleotides line up with TRBD2. The CDR3 runs 17 residues. V dropped 3 bases and J dropped 5; count of bases not matched to a gene: 16. Germline V gives CDR1 SGHTA, CDR2 FQGNSA. The CDR3 protein is CASSFKSGLNFYHEQYF. The CDR3 nucleotides are TGTGCCAGCAGCTTTAAGTCGGGACTAAATTTTTACCACGAGCAGTACTTC.

The CDR3 spells CASSPGTSEYNEQFF. The CDR3 region has the DNA TGTGCCAGCAGCCCCGGGACTAGCGAGTACAATGAGCAGTTCTTC. V and J are TRBV14 and TRBJ2-1; 10 positions match TRBD2. Germline CDR1 SGHDN, CDR2 FVKESK. There are 15 residues in the CDR3. The J segment lost 4 bases and the V segment lost 4 bases, leaving 4 bases of the junction unmatched.

The gene calls are TRBV23-1 and TRBJ2-1, with TRBD2 matching 7 bases. TRBV23-1 qualifies as an ORF whose function is uncertain. V was pared by 7 bases and J by 4 bases, with 10 bases of the junction left unmatched. The CDR3 contains 15 residues. CDR3 nucleotides: TGCGCCAGCACGGGCGTTAGCGGGTTTTACAATGAGCAGTTCTTC. Its translation is CASTGVSGFYNEQFF.

The genes are TRBV5-1 and TRBJ2-3; no reliable D call. Trimming removed 6 bases at V and 3 bases at J, with 14 bases between. Germline V gives CDR1 SGHRS, CDR2 YFSETQ. The CDR3 is 14 residues long. DNA of the CDR3: TGCGCCAGCACCCCTCCAGAGGTGACAGATACGCAGTATTTT. This encodes CASTPPEVTDTQYF.